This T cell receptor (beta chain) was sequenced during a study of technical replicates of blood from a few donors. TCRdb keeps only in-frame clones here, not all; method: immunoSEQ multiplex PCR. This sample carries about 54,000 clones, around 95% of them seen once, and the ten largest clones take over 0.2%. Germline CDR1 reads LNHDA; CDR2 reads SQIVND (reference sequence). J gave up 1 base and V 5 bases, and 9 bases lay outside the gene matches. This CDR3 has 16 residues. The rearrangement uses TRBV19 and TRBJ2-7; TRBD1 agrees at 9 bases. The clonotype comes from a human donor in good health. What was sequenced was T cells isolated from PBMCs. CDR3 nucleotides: TGTGCCAGTAGTCTCAGGGGCGGGACAGGGTCCTACGAGCAGTACTTC. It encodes CASSLRGGTGSYEQYF. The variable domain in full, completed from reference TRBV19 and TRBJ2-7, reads DGGITQSPKYLFRKEGQNVTLSCEQNLNHDAMYWYRQDPGQGLRLIYYSQIVNDFQKGDIAEGYSVSREKKESFPLTVTSAQKNPTAFYLCASSLRGGTGSYEQYFGPGTRLTVT.